Reported below is one TCR beta chain. The entry originates in a study of Ad26.COV2.S vaccination and SARS-CoV-2 variants. Study-level information: Administration of Ad26.COV2.S was intramuscular, either once or twice 56 days apart.

Indicated treatment: some 19 received Ad26.COV2.S at low or high dose, single or two shots; about five received placebo; per-sample allocation not given. The samples date from day 63 after the first vaccine or placebo injection. The administered vaccine (an Ad26 vector) expressed Wuhan-strain SARS-CoV-2 spike. The ends were cut back, 1 base at V and 5 bases at J, with 11 bases in the middle. Germline assignment: CDR1 KGHSH and CDR2 LQKENI. The CDR3 totals 14 residues. Profiled with immunoSEQ multiplex PCR; TCRdb holds only in-frame clones, not every one. The sample records some 300,000 clones, more than 70% being singletons.

The sequences come from peripheral blood, collected in a trial of Ad26.COV2.S vaccine versus placebo. This chain connects TRBV18 to TRBJ2-5; D call uncertain. This sequence was found in a person aged 18-65 years who received the Ad26.COV2.S COVID-19 vaccine or a placebo. The CDR3 sequence: CASSPRASPETQYF. CDR3 coding DNA: TGTGCCAGCTCACCACGGGCCTCGCCGGAGACCCAGTACTTC.